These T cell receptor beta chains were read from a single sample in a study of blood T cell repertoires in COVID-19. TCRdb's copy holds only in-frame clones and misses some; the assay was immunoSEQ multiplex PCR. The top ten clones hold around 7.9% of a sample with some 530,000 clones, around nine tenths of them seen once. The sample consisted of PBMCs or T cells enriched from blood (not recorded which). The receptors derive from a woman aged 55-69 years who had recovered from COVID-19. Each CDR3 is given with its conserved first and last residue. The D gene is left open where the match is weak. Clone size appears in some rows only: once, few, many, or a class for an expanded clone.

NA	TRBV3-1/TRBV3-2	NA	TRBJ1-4	TGTGCCAGCAGCCCCCCCGGTGAAAAACTGTTTTTT	CASSPPGEKLFF
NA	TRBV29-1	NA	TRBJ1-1	TGCAGCGTTGAGGGAGGAACTGAAGCTTTCTTT	CSVEGGTEAFF
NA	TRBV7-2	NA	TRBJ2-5	TGTGCCAGCAGCCCCATGCCAGGGGTAAGCGCGACCCAGTACTTC	CASSPMPGVSATQYF
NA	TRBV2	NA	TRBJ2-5	TGTGCCAGCAGGGATTTTCACGACCATTCGGGGCAAGAGACCCAGTACTTC	CASRDFHDHSGQETQYF
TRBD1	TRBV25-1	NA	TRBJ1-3	TGTGCCAGCAGTGAGGGACAGGGGGCTAAGATTGGAAACACCATATATTTT	CASSEGQGAKIGNTIYF
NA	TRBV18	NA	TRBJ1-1	TGTGCCAGCTCACCGGGCGGGGCGAGAATGAACACTGAAGCTTTCTTT	CASSPGGARMNTEAFF
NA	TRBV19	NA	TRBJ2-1	TGTGCCAGTAGCCTCCCGACTAGTAATTACAATGAGCAGTTCTTC	CASSLPTSNYNEQFF
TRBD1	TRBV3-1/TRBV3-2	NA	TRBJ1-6	TGTGCCAGCAGCCCCGGACAGGTCTCACCCCTCCACTTT	CASSPGQVSPLHF
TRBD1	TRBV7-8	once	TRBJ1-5	TGTGCCAGCAGTCGACAGGGACAGCCCCAGCATTTT	CASSRQGQPQHF
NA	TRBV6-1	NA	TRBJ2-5	TGTGCCAGCAGTGCGGTAAAGGGCCGGGGGTACCAAGAGACCCAGTACTTC	CASSAVKGRGYQETQYF
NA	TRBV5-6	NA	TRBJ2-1	TGTGCCAGCAGCTTCGGGACAAAGCAGTTCTTC	CASSFGTKQFF
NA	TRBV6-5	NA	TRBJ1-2	TGTGCCAGCAGTACAGGGATCTGGAATGGCTACACCTTC	CASSTGIWNGYTF
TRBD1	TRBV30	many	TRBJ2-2	TGTGCCTGGAGAGTGGGACAGACGAACACCGGGGAGCTGTTTTTT	CAWRVGQTNTGELFF
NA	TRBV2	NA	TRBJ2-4	TGTGCCAGCAGTGAGGCAGGCGCCAAAAACATTCAGTACTTC	CASSEAGAKNIQYF
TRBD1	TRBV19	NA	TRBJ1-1	TGTGCCAGTAGTATAGTACAGGGGGAGGAAGCTTTCTTT	CASSIVQGEEAFF
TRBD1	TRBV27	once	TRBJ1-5	TGTGCCAGCAGACCTCAGACAGGGATAAACAATCAGCCCCAGCATTTT	CASRPQTGINNQPQHF
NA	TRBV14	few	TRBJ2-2	TGTGCCAGCAGCCTAAACGGACACCGAGTGGAGGAGCTGTTTTTT	CASSLNGHRVEELFF
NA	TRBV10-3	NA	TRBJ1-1	TGTGCCATCAGTGAGTCAGGAGAGAACACTGAAGCTTTCTTT	CAISESGENTEAFF
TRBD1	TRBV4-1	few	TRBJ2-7	TGCGCCAGCAGCCAAGAACCGGGACAGGGAAAGTACGAGCAGTACTTC	CASSQEPGQGKYEQYF
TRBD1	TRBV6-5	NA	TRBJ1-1	TGTGCCAGCAGTTACCTCGAGCAGGGGGGCACTGAAGCTTTCTTT	CASSYLEQGGTEAFF
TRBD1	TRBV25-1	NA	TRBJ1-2	TGTGCCAGCAGCCGCGGGACAGATTATGGCTACACCTTC	CASSRGTDYGYTF
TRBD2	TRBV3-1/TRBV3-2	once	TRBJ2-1	TGTGCCAGCAGCCAACTAGCGGGGGTGCTGAATGAGCAGTTCTTC	CASSQLAGVLNEQFF
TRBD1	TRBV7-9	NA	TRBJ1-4	TGTGCCAGCAGCTTCTCAGGGGGAATATGGGAAAAACTGTTTTTT	CASSFSGGIWEKLFF
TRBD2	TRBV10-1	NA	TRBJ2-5	TGCGCCAGCAACCCAGCGGGAGCAGAAGAGACCCAGTACTTC	CASNPAGAEETQYF
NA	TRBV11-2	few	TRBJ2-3	TGTGCCAGCAGCCCCCTAGGTGCAGGGGAGTCAGATACGCAGTATTTT	CASSPLGAGESDTQYF
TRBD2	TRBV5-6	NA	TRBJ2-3	TGTGCCAGCAGCTGGCGGGGACTAGCGGTCCGCACAGATACGCAGTATTTT	CASSWRGLAVRTDTQYF
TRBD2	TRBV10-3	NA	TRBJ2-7	TGTGCCATCAGCGAGCGGGGGGCCTACGAGCAGTACTTC	CAISERGAYEQYF
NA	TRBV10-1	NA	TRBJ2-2	TGCGCCAGCAGTTTGGGGGGGGGCCCGAACACCGGGGAGCTGTTTTTT	CASSLGGGPNTGELFF
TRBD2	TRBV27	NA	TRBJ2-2	TGTGCCAGCAGGGAAGGGACTAGCGAGAACACCGGGGAGCTGTTTTTT	CASREGTSENTGELFF
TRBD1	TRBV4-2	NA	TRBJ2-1	TGTGCCAGCAGCCAAGAGTGGTCAGGGGGTTTCAATGAGCAGTTCTTC	CASSQEWSGGFNEQFF
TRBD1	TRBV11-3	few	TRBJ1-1	TGTGCCAGCAGCTTAGGGACAGGGGGCAACGAAGCTTTCTTT	CASSLGTGGNEAFF
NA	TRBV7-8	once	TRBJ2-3	TGTGCCAGCAGCCCGTGGGGGCGGATCACAGATACGCAGTATTTT	CASSPWGRITDTQYF